Below are 32 T cell receptor beta chains sequenced from a single sample in a study of cytomegalovirus exposure and HLA in healthy donors. A multiplex PCR was run with 60 Vbeta primers and 13 Jbeta primers. Assay: immunoSEQ multiplex PCR; the TCRdb copy retains only in-frame clones and omits some. This sample yields approximately 150,000 clones, of which 70% to 80% are seen a single time; around 2.5% belongs to the top ten. Specimen: PBMCs. These receptor sequences come from a woman younger than 35 in good health and CMV-seropositive.

CDR3 sequence reads: CASSSGRGVSYNEQFF. CDR3 sequence (DNA): TGTGCCAGCAGTTCTGGGCGGGGGGTCTCATACAATGAGCAGTTCTTC. V usage is TRBV2 and J usage is TRBJ2-1, with TRBD2 matching over 8 bases. The CDR3 runs 16 residues. V trimming: 5 bases; J trimming: 4 bases; junction bases outside the gene matches: 10. CDR1 is SNHLY, CDR2 FYNNEI, per germline.

This sequence joins TRBV13 and TRBJ2-2; 7 positions agree with TRBD1. J lost 5 bases, V lost 5 bases, and 11 bases had no gene match. The CDR3 spans 16 residues. Germline CDR1 reads PRHDT; CDR2 reads FYEKMQ (reference sequence). CDR3 DNA: TGTGCCAGCAGCCCCTGGGACAGTGGGCGGACCGGGGAGCTGTTTTTT. Encoded protein: CASSPWDSGRTGELFF. Based on the CDR3 plus reference TRBV13 and TRBJ2-2, the full variable domain is AAGVIQSPRHLIKEKRETATLKCYPIPRHDTVYWYQQGPGQDPQFLISFYEKMQSDKGSIPDRFSAQQFSDYHSELNMSSLELGDSALYFCASSPWDSGRTGELFFGEGSRLTVL.

V and J are TRBV5-1 and TRBJ2-7; perhaps TRBD1 as D (5 bases). The CDR3 has 16 residues. Per germline, CDR1 SGHRS and CDR2 YFSETQ. V lost 2 bases, J lost 4 bases, and 19 bases lay in between. In DNA, the CDR3 is TGCGCCAGCAGCTTCAGAAGACAGTCGATTCAATACGAGCAGTACTTC. Translated, it gives CASSFRRQSIQYEQYF.

The chain combines TRBV7-9 with TRBJ1-1, with 7 bases that match TRBD1. Trimming removed 2 bases from V and 6 bases from J; junction bases left unmatched: 9. This CDR3 contains 15 residues. Germline values: CDR1 SEHNR, CDR2 FQNEAQ (reference sequence). In DNA, the CDR3 is TGTGCCAGCAGCTTACTGACAGGGACGCGGTCTGAAGCTTTCTTT. Protein sequence: CASSLLTGTRSEAFF.

This chain uses TRBV29-1 with TRBJ2-2, with 9 bases lining up with TRBD1. The CDR3 has 12 amino acids. With V trimmed by 7 bases and J by 6 bases, 3 bases remained unmatched. In germline, CDR1 is SQVTM, CDR2 ANQGSEA. CDR3 sequence (DNA): TGCAGCGAGAGGACAGGGGCCGGGGAGCTGTTTTTT. This codes for CSERTGAGELFF.

The V call is TRBV23-1, the J call TRBJ1-5; D gene ambiguous. TRBV23-1 is classed as an ORF, of uncertain function. The CDR3 loop spans 15 amino acids. V was cut by 0 bases and J by 7 bases, with 13 bases left in between. CDR3 sequence: CASSQSIQLSQPQHF. The CDR3 nucleotides read TGCGCCAGCAGTCAATCGATACAGCTCTCGCAGCCCCAGCATTTT.

This chain links TRBV6-5 with TRBJ2-5, with 8 positions matching TRBD2. Trimming removed 6 bases from V and 4 bases from J; junction bases left unmatched: 10. CDR3 length: 15 amino acids. Germline CDR1 reads MNHEY; CDR2 reads SVGAGI. The CDR3 loop is CASRRLASLGETQYF. The CDR3 bases are TGTGCCAGCAGACGACTAGCGTCTCTGGGAGAGACCCAGTACTTC.

The chain couples TRBV7-9 to TRBJ2-3; a weak D match, TRBD2 (5 bases). Trimming removed 0 bases at V and 5 bases at J, with 9 bases between. Germline assignment: CDR1 SEHNR and CDR2 FQNEAQ (reference sequence). CDR3 length: 14 amino acids. The CDR3 nucleotides read TGTGCCAGCAGCTTAGCAGGACTGGGAGATACGCAGTATTTT. This encodes CASSLAGLGDTQYF.

V and J are TRBV4-2 and TRBJ2-1; 10 bases agree with TRBD2. Looked up from germline, CDR1 is LGHNA and CDR2 is YNFKEQ. The CDR3 has 18 amino acids. Trimming cost V 4 bases and J 8 bases; bases outside gene matches: 17. CDR3 amino acids: CASSRSAFSAGGLDEQFF. Here the CDR3 DNA reads TGTGCCAGCAGCCGATCGGCGTTCTCAGCGGGGGGGCTCGATGAGCAGTTCTTC.

The V and J genes are TRBV19 and TRBJ1-1; no definite D call. V was cut by 5 bases and J by 1 base, with 11 bases left in between. This CDR3 is 14 amino acids long. From germline, CDR1 is LNHDA and CDR2 SQIVND (reference sequence). The CDR3 loop is CASSPLYANTEAFF. CDR3 coding DNA: TGTGCCAGTAGTCCACTTTATGCGAACACTGAAGCTTTCTTT.

The V call is TRBV19, the J call TRBJ1-5; tentatively, D is TRBD1 (6 bases). The germline V gene has CDR1 LNHDA and CDR2 SQIVND (reference sequence). V gave up 3 bases and J gave up 0 bases, with 12 bases separating them. This CDR3 contains 16 residues. The CDR3 sequence is CASSIKGGGSNQPQHF. CDR3 coding DNA: TGTGCCAGTAGTATTAAGGGAGGGGGTAGCAATCAGCCCCAGCATTTT.

The rearrangement joins TRBV6-1 to TRBJ2-2; 9 nucleotides align to TRBD1. There are 16 residues in the CDR3. Germline V gives CDR1 MNHNS, CDR2 SASEGT. After removal of 4 bases from V and 2 bases from J, the junction contained 5 bases not matched to a gene. The CDR3 is CASSAYRGLNTGELFF. The CDR3, as DNA: TGTGCCAGCAGTGCCTACAGGGGGCTAAACACCGGGGAGCTGTTTTTT.

V gene TRBV4-3 combines with J gene TRBJ2-7; 8 nucleotides agree with TRBD1. V lost 0 bases and J lost 3; bases outside the gene matches: 7. The length of the CDR3 is 16 residues. Per germline, CDR1 LGHNA and CDR2 YSLEER. The CDR3 is CASSQDLETGVYEQYF. The CDR3 DNA follows: TGCGCCAGCAGCCAAGATCTAGAGACAGGGGTCTACGAGCAGTACTTC.

This chain uses TRBV7-9 with TRBJ1-1; D is ambiguous. V was trimmed by 5 bases and J by 3 bases, leaving 13 bases between them. CDR1 and CDR2 from the germline V gene are SEHNR and FQNEAQ (reference sequence). CDR3 length: 14 residues. The CDR3 DNA follows: TGTGCCAGCAGCGGAGGGCTGGTGGACACTGAAGCTTTCTTT. It is translated as CASSGGLVDTEAFF.

With regard to this clone: Other DNA sequences of this sample code for an identical CDR3. The CDR3 DNA reads TGCAGTGCTCGGGGGGGTACTGAAGCTTTCTTT. Amino acid sequence: CSARGGTEAFF. The chain has TRBV20-1 and TRBJ1-1; weak D call: TRBD1 (5 bases). CDR1 and CDR2 (germline): DFQATT, SNEGSKA (reference sequence). This CDR3 has 11 residues. V was trimmed by 5 bases and J by 5 bases, leaving 9 bases between them.

This chain connects TRBV6-5 to TRBJ2-6; tentative D call: TRBD2 (7 bases). This CDR3 is 14 amino acids long. Trimming removed 6 bases at V and 7 bases at J, with 13 bases between. The germline V gene has CDR1 MNHEY and CDR2 SVGAGI. The CDR3 reads CASRGGGGANVLTF. In DNA form, the CDR3 reads TGTGCCAGCAGGGGAGGCGGGGGCGCCAACGTCCTGACTTTC.

This rearrangement joins TRBV7-9 to TRBJ2-7; 7 bases align to TRBD1. V shed 4 bases and J 0 bases; nucleotides not matched to a gene: 9. Germline V gives CDR1 SEHNR, CDR2 FQNEAQ (reference sequence). The CDR3 is made up of 16 amino acids. CDR3 protein: CASSSIRDRRSYEQYF. The CDR3 nucleotides read TGTGCCAGCAGCTCCATCCGGGACAGACGCTCCTACGAGCAGTACTTC.

The chain links TRBV19 to TRBJ1-4, with 7 bases aligning to TRBD1. The CDR3 loop spans 14 amino acids. The V gene's germline CDR1 is LNHDA and CDR2 SQIVND (reference sequence). J lost 8 bases, V lost 4 bases, and 7 bases had no gene match. For the CDR3, the DNA is TGTGCCAGTAGTACCTTAACAGGGGTCGAAAAACTGTTTTTT. As protein: CASSTLTGVEKLFF. The whole variable domain, remainder taken from reference TRBV19 and TRBJ1-4, is DGGITQSPKYLFRKEGQNVTLSCEQNLNHDAMYWYRQDPGQGLRLIYYSQIVNDFQKGDIAEGYSVSREKKESFPLTVTSAQKNPTAFYLCASSTLTGVEKLFFGSGTQLSVL.

This clone was recorded a few times. This sequence joins TRBV5-1 and TRBJ2-1; 9 nucleotides match TRBD2. Germline assignment: CDR1 SGHRS and CDR2 YFSETQ. V lost 5 bases to trimming and J lost 7 bases; unmatched junction nucleotides: 7. The CDR3 sequence is 14 residues long. CDR3 coding DNA: TGCGCCAGCAGTCCGCGGGGGGGAAATAATGAGCAGTTCTTC. Translated: CASSPRGGNNEQFF.

The chain links TRBV6-5 to TRBJ2-1; 8 bases match TRBD1. CDR1 and CDR2 (germline): MNHEY, SVGAGI. With 6 bases clipped from V and 8 bases from J, the junction kept 9 bases outside the gene matches. The CDR3 covers 14 residues. The CDR3, as DNA: TGTGCCAGCAGCCCCAGGACAGGGTGGGATGAGCAGTTCTTC. The encoded protein is CASSPRTGWDEQFF.

The chain combines TRBV7-9 with TRBJ2-3, with TRBD1 matching over 10 bases. V shed 5 bases and J 6 bases; nucleotides not matched to a gene: 8. The germline CDR1 and CDR2 sequences are SEHNR and FQNEAQ (reference sequence). This CDR3 contains 15 residues. The CDR3 DNA is TGTGCCAGCAGCCCGCCGGGACAGGGGTCGGATACGCAGTATTTT. This encodes CASSPPGQGSDTQYF.

V gene TRBV29-1 combines with J gene TRBJ1-2; TRBD1 might be the D (6 bases). CDR3 length equals 12 residues. V shed 4 bases and J shed 5 bases, with 11 bases lying between them. Germline V CDR1 and CDR2: SQVTM, ANQGSEA. CDR3 in amino acids: CSVALTGYGYTF. CDR3 nucleotide sequence: TGCAGCGTTGCACTAACAGGGTATGGCTACACCTTC.

The CDR3 DNA follows: TGTGCCGGAAGGGGACAGGCCACCGGGGAGCTGTTTTTT. Its translation: CAGRGQATGELFF. V gene TRBV2 combines with J gene TRBJ2-2; 8 positions match TRBD1. Germline CDR1 SNHLY, CDR2 FYNNEI. V trimming: 11 bases; J trimming: 4 bases; junction bases outside the gene matches: 6. The CDR3 length is 13 residues.

The CDR3 coding sequence is TGTGCCAGTACCCCGACAGGGACGTTCTCCTATGGCTACACCTTC. Its protein product is CASTPTGTFSYGYTF. The J gene is TRBJ1-2, the V gene TRBV19; 7 bases line up with TRBD1. The junction had 12 bases not matched to a gene; V was cut back by 7 bases and J by 4 bases. The CDR3 contains 15 residues. From germline, CDR1 is LNHDA and CDR2 SQIVND (reference sequence).

This rearrangement joins TRBV6-4 to TRBJ2-7; a possible D gene is TRBD1 (5 bases). V was clipped by 6 bases and J by 0 bases, with 12 bases between them. This CDR3 comprises 14 residues. The germline gives CDR1 MRHNA, CDR2 SNTAGT. CDR3 sequence: CASRETVSSYEQYF. The CDR3 DNA reads TGTGCCAGCAGAGAGACAGTGAGCTCCTACGAGCAGTACTTC.

The chain couples TRBV6-1 to TRBJ1-5; 9 bases agree with TRBD1. Germline trimming cut 1 base from V and 4 bases from J; bases unmatched to any gene: 8. Germline CDR1 MNHNS, CDR2 SASEGT. The CDR3 spans 17 residues. The CDR3 DNA sequence: TGTGCCAGCAGTGAAGTGGGGACAGGGTTGAGAAATCAGCCCCAGCATTTT. Its protein is CASSEVGTGLRNQPQHF.

This clone was detected a few times. This chain connects TRBV6-1 to TRBJ2-1, with 9 bases that match TRBD2. V trimming: 1 base; J trimming: 9 bases; junction bases outside the gene matches: 7. In germline, CDR1 is MNHNS, CDR2 SASEGT. CDR3 size: 15 residues. DNA for the CDR3: TGTGCCAGCAGTGAAGAGGCGGGGGGGCCGGGTGAGCAGTTCTTC. This sequence encodes CASSEEAGGPGEQFF.

In its sample, this clone was seen many times. This chain uses TRBV10-3 with TRBJ2-3; D remains ambiguous. The germline V and J ends were trimmed by 3 bases and 2 bases, with 6 bases remaining between them. Germline CDR1 is ENHRY and CDR2 is SYGVKD. The length of the CDR3 is 13 residues. The DNA of the CDR3 is TGTGCCATCAGTGACAGACTCACAGATACGCAGTATTTT. This translates into CAISDRLTDTQYF.

This clone turned up a few times. The genes are TRBV6-1 and TRBJ2-3; no clear D gene. CDR3 size: 13 residues. The V end was cut by 2 bases, the J end by 4 bases, with 7 bases between. Germline assignment: CDR1 MNHNS and CDR2 SASEGT. This CDR3 is CASSESEADTQYF. The CDR3 region has the DNA TGTGCCAGCAGTGAATCTGAGGCAGATACGCAGTATTTT.

The CDR3 region is CASSLGQQRFAFF. DNA of the CDR3: TGTGCCAGCAGCTTGGGACAGCAGCGATTTGCTTTCTTT. J is TRBJ1-1 and V is TRBV7-2, with 7 bases matching TRBD1. Germline V gene sequence: CDR1 SGHTA, CDR2 FQGNSA. After removal of 3 bases from V and 11 bases from J, the junction contained 9 bases not matched to a gene. CDR3 length: 13 amino acids.

V is TRBV9 and J is TRBJ1-1, with 8 positions matching TRBD1. V trimming: 3 bases; J trimming: 1 base; junction bases outside the gene matches: 5. The CDR3 length is 15 residues. Germline assignment: CDR1 SGDLS and CDR2 YYNGEE. The CDR3 loop is CASSAGQGQNTEAFF. DNA of the CDR3: TGTGCCAGCAGCGCCGGACAGGGCCAGAACACTGAAGCTTTCTTT.

This CDR3 is CASSLEQGFDEQYF. The DNA for the CDR3 is TGTGCCAGCAGCTTGGAACAGGGCTTCGACGAGCAGTACTTC. V and J are TRBV5-4 and TRBJ2-7, with a possible D match to TRBD1 (6 bases). Germline values: CDR1 SGHNT, CDR2 YYREEE (reference sequence). The CDR3 is 14 residues long. V lost 0 bases and J lost 5, with 12 bases in between.